This T cell receptor beta chain was documented in a study of OX40 agonist ivuxolimab in advanced cancers. Study-wide findings and caveats: On average, CD8+ T cells had more expanded clones than CD4+.

Germline V gives CDR1 SGDLS, CDR2 YYNGEE. The CDR3 has 15 amino acids. V gave up 3 bases and J gave up 9 bases; unmatched junction bases: 12. There are a few counts of this clone. Its cognate antigen is unknown. TCRdb's copy holds only in-frame clones and misses some; the assay was immunoSEQ multiplex PCR. The sample has 75,000 to 80,000 clones, 85% to 90% seen once. The chain couples TRBV9 to TRBJ2-1; 7 positions match TRBD2. The TCR originated in an adult with an advanced solid tumor such as melanoma, head and neck, liver or kidney cancer. The sequences come from CD4+ or CD8+ T cells sorted from blood, collected in a trial of the OX40 agonist ivuxolimab. For the CDR3, the DNA is TGTGCCAGCAGCGCCCAGCGGGGTCCGGTAGTTGAGCAGTTCTTC. Translation gives CASSAQRGPVVEQFF. The whole variable domain, filled in from reference TRBV9 and TRBJ2-1, reads DSGVTQTPKHLITATGQRVTLRCSPRSGDLSVYWYQQSLDQGLQFLIQYYNGEERAKGNILERFSAQQFPDLHSELNLSSLELGDSALYFCASSAQRGPVVEQFFGPGTRLTVL.